The 17 T cell receptor beta chains presented below share a single source sample, sequenced in a study of shared clonotypes between healthy human individuals. Generated by immunoSEQ multiplex PCR, the TCRdb table keeps only in-frame clones and is missing some. This table holds approximately 1,500,000 clones, 98% found once. The sample taken for sequencing was naive CD4+ T cells sorted from blood. Subset defined: CD45RA+ positively selected. These receptors originate from a man aged 25-40 years in good health.

The V call is TRBV18, the J call TRBJ1-5; TRBD1 matches 10 bases. V dropped 5 bases and J dropped 7; count of bases not matched to a gene: 8. Germline V gene lookup returns CDR1 KGHSH and CDR2 LQKENI. The CDR3 is 15 residues long. The CDR3 bases are TGTGCCAGCTCATTCGACGGGACAGGGGCCCAGCCCCAGCATTTT. This gives the protein CASSFDGTGAQPQHF.

The CDR3 here is CASRVSKLNTEAFF. CDR3 coding DNA: TGTGCCAGCAGAGTCTCCAAACTGAACACTGAAGCTTTCTTT. V gene TRBV6-5 combines with J gene TRBJ1-1, with D unresolved. V shed 6 bases and J shed 0 bases, with 11 bases lying between them. Germline CDR1 and CDR2: MNHEY and SVGAGI. This CDR3 region has 14 residues.

The V and J genes are TRBV27 and TRBJ1-2; D call uncertain. Germline V gives CDR1 MNHEY, CDR2 SMNVEV (reference sequence). The CDR3 spans 15 residues. V lost 2 bases and J 2 bases, leaving 12 bases between the germline ends. The CDR3 region is CASSLNYNTNYGYTF. CDR3 DNA: TGTGCCAGCAGTTTAAACTACAACACAAACTATGGCTACACCTTC.

This sequence joins TRBV7-2 and TRBJ2-7; 10 bases line up with TRBD2. V was clipped by 5 bases and J by 4 bases; unmatched bases: 8. Per the germline V gene, CDR1 is SGHTA and CDR2 is FQGNSA. This CDR3 has 15 residues. The CDR3 loop reads CASSKGLAVQYEQYF. Here the CDR3 DNA reads TGTGCCAGCAGCAAAGGACTAGCGGTTCAATACGAGCAGTACTTC.

The chain recombines TRBV5-5 with TRBJ1-4; the D gene is possibly TRBD1 (5 bases). V lost 4 bases to trimming and J lost 0 bases, with 13 bases between them. The CDR3 has 16 residues. The germline V gene has CDR1 SGHKS and CDR2 YYEKEE (reference sequence). Here the CDR3 DNA reads TGTGCCAGCAGCCCGGGACCGTTTGCAACTAATGAAAAACTGTTTTTT. This encodes CASSPGPFATNEKLFF.

In the case of this clone: The identical CDR3 is also encoded by other nucleotide sequences in the sample. The chain employs TRBV19 and TRBJ1-3; possible D gene TRBD1, 5 bases. CDR3 length equals 15 residues. In germline, CDR1 is LNHDA, CDR2 SQIVND (reference sequence). Trimming shortened V by 4 bases and J by 0 bases, and 10 bases separated the two germline ends. CDR3 bases: TGTGCCAGTAGTAGGGACGGATTCTCTGGAAACACCATATATTTT. Translating gives CASSRDGFSGNTIYF.

The chain employs TRBV5-4 and TRBJ2-3; D uncertain. V lost 4 bases and J 0 bases, leaving 21 bases between the germline ends. Per the germline V gene, CDR1 is SGHNT and CDR2 is YYREEE (reference sequence). This CDR3 is 18 amino acids long. CDR3 region: CASSLVIRGSPSTDTQYF. CDR3 coding DNA: TGTGCCAGCAGCCTAGTGATTCGTGGTAGCCCTAGCACAGATACGCAGTATTTT.

A single count supports this clone. The chain has TRBV7-8 and TRBJ2-2, with D perhaps TRBD2 (7 bases). The CDR3 spans 15 residues. V lost 8 bases to trimming and J lost 7 bases, with 20 bases between them. Germline CDR1 is SGHVS and CDR2 is FQNEAQ. The CDR3 bases are TGTGCCAGCGCCTTCACAGGGAGGGGTCACGGGGAGCTGTTTTTT. It yields the protein CASAFTGRGHGELFF.

The CDR3 spells CASSWTGGPGELFF. CDR3 sequence (DNA): TGTGCCAGCAGCTGGACAGGGGGCCCCGGGGAGCTGTTTTTT. The V and J genes are TRBV7-9 and TRBJ2-2; 11 bases align to TRBD1. From germline, CDR1 is SEHNR and CDR2 FQNEAQ (reference sequence). The CDR3 length is 14 residues. Losses at the gene ends were 4 bases for V and 6 bases for J; bases not matched to a gene: 1.

The chain couples TRBV5-4 to TRBJ2-1, with 7 positions matching TRBD2. Germline V gene sequence: CDR1 SGHNT, CDR2 YYREEE (reference sequence). The CDR3 runs to 14 residues. After removal of 5 bases from V and 7 bases from J, the junction contained 9 bases not matched to a gene. CDR3 nucleotide sequence: TGTGCCAGCAGTCCCGGGACTAACATAAATGAGCAGTTCTTC. This encodes CASSPGTNINEQFF. The entire variable domain, with the rest obtained from reference TRBV5-4 and TRBJ2-1, is as follows: ETGVTQSPTHLIKTRGQQVTLRCSSQSGHNTVSWYQQALGQGPQFIFQYYREEENGRGNFPPRFSGLQFPNYSSELNVNALELDDSALYLCASSPGTNINEQFFGPGTRLTVL.

This sequence joins TRBV2 and TRBJ2-4; 13 bases line up with TRBD2. This CDR3 region has 17 residues. The junction had 11 bases not matched to a gene; V was cut back by 6 bases and J by 6 bases. Germline lookup yields CDR1 SNHLY and CDR2 FYNNEI. CDR3 sequence (DNA): TGTGCCAGCAGCCTGCGGGGGACTAGCGGGATGGTAAACATTCAGTACTTC. It encodes CASSLRGTSGMVNIQYF.

The rearrangement uses TRBV27 and TRBJ2-5; the D gene is possibly TRBD1 (5 bases). Trimming took off 4 bases at V and 3 bases at J, with 9 bases between the two ends. The CDR3 consists of 13 residues. Looked up from germline, CDR1 is MNHEY and CDR2 is SMNVEV (reference sequence). The CDR3 DNA reads TGTGCCAGCAGTTCGGACAAGGAAGAGACCCAGTACTTC. The encoded protein is CASSSDKEETQYF.

The chain carries TRBV27 and TRBJ2-3, with 7 bases identical to TRBD2. This CDR3 has 16 residues. CDR1 is MNHEY, CDR2 SMNVEV, per germline (reference sequence). Germline trimming cut 6 bases from V and 2 bases from J; bases unmatched to any gene: 11. This CDR3 is CASSKLAREFTDTQYF. CDR3 sequence (DNA): TGTGCCAGCAGCAAACTGGCGCGGGAGTTCACAGATACGCAGTATTTT.

This chain connects TRBV5-4 to TRBJ2-1; possible D gene TRBD1, 5 bases. Looked up from germline, CDR1 is SGHNT and CDR2 is YYREEE (reference sequence). CDR3 length equals 15 residues. V lost 5 bases and J lost 0, with 12 bases in between. The CDR3 protein is CASRTDRGSYNEQFF. CDR3 coding DNA: TGTGCCAGCAGGACAGATAGAGGCTCCTACAATGAGCAGTTCTTC.

This clone appeared once. The genes are TRBV5-1 and TRBJ2-3; the D gene could be TRBD1 or TRBD2 (7 bases each). The germline gives CDR1 SGHRS, CDR2 YFSETQ. Trimming pared 0 bases from V and 2 bases from J, leaving 13 bases between. The CDR3 is 16 residues long. CDR3 sequence reads: CASSLAGRGHTDTQYF. DNA of the CDR3: TGCGCCAGCAGCTTGGCTGGGAGGGGGCACACAGATACGCAGTATTTT.

This chain links TRBV9 with TRBJ2-1; D not resolved. V dropped 4 bases and J dropped 4 bases, with 12 bases sitting between them. CDR1 and CDR2 from the germline V gene are SGDLS and YYNGEE. The CDR3 has 14 residues. CDR3 loop: CASSSRLQYNEQFF. The CDR3, as DNA: TGTGCCAGCAGCAGCCGACTGCAATACAATGAGCAGTTCTTC. The full variable domain, completed using reference TRBV9 and TRBJ2-1, is DSGVTQTPKHLITATGQRVTLRCSPRSGDLSVYWYQQSLDQGLQFLIQYYNGEERAKGNILERFSAQQFPDLHSELNLSSLELGDSALYFCASSSRLQYNEQFFGPGTRLTVL.

This sequence joins TRBV5-4 and TRBJ2-3, with TRBD2 identical over 8 bases. Germline CDR1 and CDR2: SGHNT and YYREEE (reference sequence). CDR3 length equals 17 residues. The V gene end was trimmed by 4 bases and the J gene end by 2 bases; junction bases not matched to a gene: 12. The CDR3 loop reads CASSGFHGSGATDTQYF. The CDR3 nucleotides are TGTGCCAGCAGCGGATTTCATGGTAGCGGGGCCACAGATACGCAGTATTTT.